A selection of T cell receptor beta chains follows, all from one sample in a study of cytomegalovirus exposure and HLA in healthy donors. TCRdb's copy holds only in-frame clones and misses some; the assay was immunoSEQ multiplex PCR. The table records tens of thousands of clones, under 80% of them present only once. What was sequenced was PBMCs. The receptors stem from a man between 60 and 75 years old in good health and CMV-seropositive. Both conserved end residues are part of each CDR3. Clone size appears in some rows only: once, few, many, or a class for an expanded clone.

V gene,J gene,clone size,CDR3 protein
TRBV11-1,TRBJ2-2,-,CASSFPTGQNTGELFF
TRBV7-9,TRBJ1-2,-,CASSLVKTGGYTF
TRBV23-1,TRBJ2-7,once,CASSQSGPFPLGQIYEQYF
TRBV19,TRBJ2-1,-,CASSPGTSLYYNEQFF
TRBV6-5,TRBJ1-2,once,CASSYFSGDYGYTF
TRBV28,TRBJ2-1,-,CASDGLAGGHNEQFF
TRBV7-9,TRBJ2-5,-,CASSYHRGQETQYF
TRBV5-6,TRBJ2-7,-,CASRLAGVTYEQYF
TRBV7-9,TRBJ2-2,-,CSSGTGGSPSTGELFF
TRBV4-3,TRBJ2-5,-,CASSQDHSYQETQYF
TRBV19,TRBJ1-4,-,CASSMGGTKREKLFF
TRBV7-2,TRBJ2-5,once,CASSSEETQYF
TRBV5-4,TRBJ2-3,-,CASSYNGGGRTDTQYF
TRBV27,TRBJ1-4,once,CASSQGTTNEKLFF
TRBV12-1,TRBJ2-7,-,CASSSTQDRRNHEQYF
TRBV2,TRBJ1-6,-,CASRYRGNSPLHF
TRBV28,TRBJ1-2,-,CASSSTSYGYTF
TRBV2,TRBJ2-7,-,CASSLGLAGVEQYF
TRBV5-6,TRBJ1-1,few,CASSLASAGKLF
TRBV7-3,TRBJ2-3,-,CASSQLLAGGPGTQYF
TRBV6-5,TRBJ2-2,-,CASSYSTPGSGELFF
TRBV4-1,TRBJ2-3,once,CASSQVWGAAGPADTQYF
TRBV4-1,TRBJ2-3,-,CASSQQEGGPDTQYF
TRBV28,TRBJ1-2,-,CASSLPHGTGHHGYTF
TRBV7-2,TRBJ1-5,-,CASSLKGRSNQPQHF
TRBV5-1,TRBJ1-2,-,CASSLGGRRNYGYTF
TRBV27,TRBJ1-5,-,CASSSGVYSNQPQHF
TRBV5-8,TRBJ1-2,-,CASSLLQGADGYTF
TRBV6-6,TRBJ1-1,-,CASSYAGPEAFF
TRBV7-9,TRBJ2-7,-,CASSSVSSEQYF
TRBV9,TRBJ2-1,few,CASSAPGLAGGMGRIPYNEQFF
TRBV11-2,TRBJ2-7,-,CASSLGRGGYEQYF
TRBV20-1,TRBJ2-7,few,CSAGSGEQYF
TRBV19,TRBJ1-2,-,CASSIGSFGYIF
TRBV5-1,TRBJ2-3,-,CASSPSGSTTDTQYF
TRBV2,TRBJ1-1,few,CASRDWNTEAFF
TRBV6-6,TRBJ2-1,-,CASSFILQADIFF
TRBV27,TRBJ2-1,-,CASSLPQGAGAPDEQFF
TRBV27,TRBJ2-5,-,CASSSRTSVQETQYF
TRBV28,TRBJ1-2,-,CASSRVPTYGYTF
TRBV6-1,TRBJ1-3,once,CASIPQYSGNTIYF
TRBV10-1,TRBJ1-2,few,CASSPGQGASGYTF
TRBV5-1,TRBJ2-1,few,CASLAGGSYNEQFF
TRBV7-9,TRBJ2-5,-,CASSPTRRGEPETQYF
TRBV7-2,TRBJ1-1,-,CASSFLPGGVGDTEAFF
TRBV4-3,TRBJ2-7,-,CASSQERRTGREQYF
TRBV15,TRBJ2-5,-,CATSREGLAGHQETQYF